This T cell receptor beta chain was identified in a study of CD8+CD57+ T cells in acquired aplastic anemia. This clonotype turned up a few times. The template for TCR beta VDJ and CDR3 sequence profiling was genomic DNA. From the reads, TCRdb called clonotypes with MiXCR, one entry per CDR3 protein. The table has 190,000 or so distinct CDR3 sequences, less than 60% seen once. All patients picked for sequencing had shown, by flow cytometry, an expansion of CD8+CD57+ cells. CDR1 LNHNV and CDR2 YYDKDF come from the germline V gene (reference sequence). The CDR3 has 16 amino acids. The ends lost 1 base at V and 5 bases at J; junction bases unmatched: 7.

The receptor's source is a human donor with aplastic anemia. What was sequenced was sorted CD4+, CD8+, or CD8+CD57+ T cells (not recorded which) from PBMCs. This chain connects TRBV15 to TRBJ2-2, with 7 bases identical to TRBD1. CDR3 amino acids: CATSRASGGSTGELFF. CDR3 sequence (DNA): TGTGCCACCAGCAGAGCGTCAGGGGGAAGTACCGGGGAGCTGTTTTTT.